Here is one T cell receptor beta chain with its context. Between the trimmed V and J ends, which lost 10 bases and 8 bases, there was a span of 17 bases. The germline CDR1 and CDR2 sequences are SGHTA and FQGNSA. CDR3 size: 12 residues. Authors' data handling: From reference gene primer amplification, estimates of nucleated cell counts were derived. Assay used: immunoSEQ multiplex PCR; TCRdb lists only in-frame clones, some missing. The D gene and trimming were derived from the DNA, and the V and J assignments and clone size from that table. The sample consists of 95,000 to 110,000 clones, roughly 90% of them appearing once. This sample is part of a study of blood T cell repertoires in COVID-19. The overall study: The samples span acute and convalescent COVID-19 from the United States, Italy and Spain. The cDNA or gDNA used as material had been derived from T cells, B-cell-depleted T cells, or PBMCs.

The sample was peripheral blood. This TCR was recovered from a woman aged 55-69 years with acute or convalescent COVID-19. The chain carries TRBV7-2 and TRBJ1-2; D remains ambiguous. The CDR3 region is CATGGRVRGYTF. The DNA of the CDR3 is TGTGCCACCGGAGGGAGGGTACGGGGCTACACCTTC.